These 21 T cell receptor beta chains share one sample of origin, sequenced in a study of T cell repertoires in cytomegalovirus infection. These receptors lack a known antigen. MiXCR was run by TCRdb on the reads, yielding one entry per CDR3 protein. Of 700,000 to 850,000 distinct CDR3 sequences listed, approximately 32% were seen once; the top ten hold 9.5% to 15%. The source material was cultured CD8+ T cells from PBMCs, sampled from culture after CMV antigen stimulation. The receptors were sampled from a human donor in good health (CMV status not recorded). Some clones in this sample may be carry-over from other donors' samples.

This clonotype came up a few times. This chain links TRBV5-1 with TRBJ2-4; a possible D gene is TRBD2 (7 bases). Germline lookup yields CDR1 SGHRS and CDR2 YFSETQ. Trimming removed 6 bases at V and 0 bases at J, with 19 bases between. CDR3 length: 17 residues. CDR3: CASTRGLRGLAKNIQYF. As DNA, the CDR3 is TGCGCCAGCACCAGGGGTTTGCGGGGGCTAGCCAAAAACATTCAGTACTTC. Supplemented by reference TRBV5-1 and TRBJ2-4, the full variable domain reads KAGVTQTPRYLIKTRGQQVTLSCSPISGHRSVSWYQQTPGQGLQFLFEYFSETQRNKGNFPGRFSGRQFSNSRSEMNVSTLELGDSALYLCASTRGLRGLAKNIQYFGAGTRLSVL.

This chain links TRBV4-2 with TRBJ2-1; 10 bases are a match to TRBD2. The CDR3 runs 17 residues. V dropped 0 bases and J dropped 4; count of bases not matched to a gene: 6. Germline V gene data show CDR1 as LGHNA and CDR2 as YNFKEQ. In nucleotides, the CDR3 is TGTGCCAGCAGCCAAGAACCGAGCGGGGGGGGTTACAATGAGCAGTTCTTC. It codes for CASSQEPSGGGYNEQFF.

This clonotype has just a few counts. The junction and the germline gene differ at one end; a read error may be behind it. The chain recombines TRBV7-8 with TRBJ2-3, with D possibly being TRBD1 (5 bases). The CDR3 sequence is 15 residues long. Per germline, CDR1 SGHVS and CDR2 FQNEAQ. Here the CDR3 reads CASNLGVGDTDTQYF. In DNA, the CDR3 is TGTGCCAGCAACTTAGGAGTAGGGGACACAGATACGCAGTATTTT.

The V and J genes are TRBV5-3 and TRBJ1-1; TRBD1 is a possible D gene (6 bases). Being an ORF, TRBV5-3 has a function that is uncertain. The CDR3 has 13 residues. V shed 8 bases and J shed 3 bases, with 14 bases lying between them. The CDR3 bases are TGTGCCAGCAGCCACAGGGCCTACACTGAAGCTTTCTTT. Its protein is CASSHRAYTEAFF.

This clonotype occurred many times. V is TRBV7-2 and J is TRBJ1-1; D is possibly TRBD1 (6 bases). CDR3 length equals 15 residues. The germline V gene has CDR1 SGHTA and CDR2 FQGNSA. V was clipped by 1 base and J by 6 bases, with 15 bases between them. CDR3 in DNA: TGTGCCAGCAGCTTAGAATGGACAGTCCCGTCTGAAGCTTTCTTT. Its translation: CASSLEWTVPSEAFF.

Many counts were recorded for this clonotype. V gene TRBV7-8 combines with J gene TRBJ2-1; D gene uncertain. The CDR3 extends over 16 amino acids. Trimming stripped 1 base from V and 4 bases from J, with 14 bases between. Germline V gives CDR1 SGHVS, CDR2 FQNEAQ. The CDR3 is CASSLVIPPIYNEQFF. The CDR3 nucleotides are TGTGCCAGCAGCTTAGTGATTCCCCCAATTTACAATGAGCAGTTCTTC.

This clonotype was observed a single time. The chain joins TRBV11-2 to TRBJ2-2; possible D gene TRBD2, 5 bases. Trimming took 5 bases from V and 2 from J, leaving 15 bases between them. The CDR3 spans 16 residues. Germline CDR1 reads SGHAT; CDR2 reads FQNNGV. The CDR3 sequence is CASSETIRFNTGELFF. The CDR3 bases are TGTGCCAGCAGCGAGACTATCCGTTTTAACACCGGGGAGCTGTTTTTT. Combining the CDR3 with reference TRBV11-2 and TRBJ2-2 gives the whole variable domain EAGVAQSPRYKIIEKRQSVAFWCNPISGHATLYWYQQILGQGPKLLIQFQNNGVVDDSQLPKDRFSAERLKGVDSTLKIQPAKLEDSAVYLCASSETIRFNTGELFFGEGSRLTVL.

This clonotype has just a few counts. Here the CDR3 DNA reads TGTGCCAGCAGTAACCGGGACAGAAGCACAGATACGCAGTATTTT. Its translation: CASSNRDRSTDTQYF. The chain uses TRBV27 and TRBJ2-3; 7 nucleotides match TRBD1. The CDR3 runs 15 residues. V lost 5 bases, J lost 0 bases, and 5 bases stayed unmatched. Germline assignment: CDR1 MNHEY and CDR2 SMNVEV (reference sequence).

This clonotype was picked up many times. The CDR3 reads CASSLVGTVTNYGYTF. The CDR3 region has the DNA TGTGCCAGCAGCTTAGTGGGGACAGTTACAAACTATGGCTACACCTTC. The rearrangement joins TRBV7-2 to TRBJ1-2, with 7 bases fitting TRBD1. The trim removed 1 base at V and 2 bases at J, leaving 7 bases unmatched. Germline CDR1 SGHTA, CDR2 FQGNSA. This CDR3 comprises 16 residues.

The chain recombines TRBV7-6 with TRBJ1-4; 7 bases line up with TRBD1. Germline CDR1 and CDR2: SGHVS and FNYEAQ. V dropped 0 bases and J dropped 5; count of bases not matched to a gene: 3. The CDR3 is 15 residues long. The CDR3 bases are TGTGCCAGCAGCTTAGCAGGGGGCATAAATGAAAAACTGTTTTTT. It codes for CASSLAGGINEKLFF.

This clonotype occurred a few times. The gene calls are TRBV20-1 and TRBJ2-5; 9 bases are shared with TRBD2. CDR1 is DFQATT, CDR2 SNEGSKA, per germline (reference sequence). The CDR3 totals 15 residues. Unmatched junction bases numbered 9, after V lost 3 bases and J lost 4 bases. The CDR3 DNA reads TGCAGTGCTAGTACCGGGACTAGCTCCGCAGAGACCCAGTACTTC. The encoded protein is CSASTGTSSAETQYF.

The chain has TRBV14 and TRBJ1-1; maybe TRBD1 (5 bases). Germline V lookup: CDR1 SGHDN, CDR2 FVKESK. V shed 4 bases and J shed 7 bases, with 13 bases lying between them. The CDR3 loop spans 13 amino acids. In DNA, the CDR3 is TGTGCCAGCAGCCTAAGGGGCGGGTATGAAGCTTTCTTT. This codes for CASSLRGGYEAFF.

This clonotype was recorded many times. The V gene is TRBV7-3, the J gene TRBJ2-1, with unresolved D. Germline V gene sequence: CDR1 SGHTA, CDR2 FQGTGA. There are 14 residues in the CDR3. V was cut by 0 bases and J by 4 bases, with 7 bases left in between. Here the CDR3 DNA reads TGTGCCAGCAGCTTAACTAGGCAGTACAATGAGCAGTTCTTC. Protein sequence: CASSLTRQYNEQFF.

V usage is TRBV20-1 and J usage is TRBJ2-7; the match to TRBD1 covers 9 bases. CDR3 length: 17 residues. Per the germline V gene, CDR1 is DFQATT and CDR2 is SNEGSKA (reference sequence). With 5 bases clipped from V and 4 bases from J, the junction kept 18 bases outside the gene matches. The CDR3 DNA reads as TGCAGTGCTCCAACCCCAGAGAGAGGACAGGGGAAGTACGAGCAGTACTTC. It translates to CSAPTPERGQGKYEQYF.

This clonotype was picked up a small number of times. The V gene is TRBV10-3, the J gene TRBJ2-1, with 10 bases aligning to TRBD2. This CDR3 contains 16 residues. V shed 9 bases and J 6 bases; nucleotides not matched to a gene: 14. Germline CDR1 reads ENHRY; CDR2 reads SYGVKD. DNA for the CDR3: TGTGCCATTGGATTTAGCGGGGGGACTAACGTCAATGAGCAGTTCTTC. Its protein is CAIGFSGGTNVNEQFF.

Remarks on this clonotype: The junction differs from germline at one of its ends, possibly a read error. This sequence joins TRBV4-1 and TRBJ1-4, with D perhaps TRBD1 (5 bases). CDR1 is MGHRA, CDR2 YSYEKL, per germline. The CDR3 is made up of 17 amino acids. The CDR3 sequence: CASSQGIGAGADEKLFF. The CDR3 nucleotides are TGTGCCAGCAGCCAGGGTATTGGGGCAGGCGCGGATGAAAAACTGTTTTTT.

This chain joins TRBV4-2 and TRBJ1-1, with no clear D. This CDR3 is built from 16 residues. In germline, CDR1 is LGHNA, CDR2 YNFKEQ. V was shortened by 0 bases and J by 1 base, with 12 bases between the two germline ends. CDR3 bases: TGTGCCAGCAGCCAAGACCCTTCCGCTTCGAACACTGAAGCTTTCTTT. It yields the protein CASSQDPSASNTEAFF.

This sequence joins TRBV24-1 and TRBJ1-4; weak D call: TRBD1 (5 bases). CDR1 KGHDR and CDR2 SFDVKD come from the germline V gene. Trimming removed 12 bases from V and 11 bases from J, with 12 bases in between. CDR3 size: 10 residues. CDR3 in amino acids: CAVGTEKLFF. The CDR3 DNA reads as TGTGCCGTAGGGACGGAGAAACTGTTTTTT.

The chain has TRBV19 and TRBJ2-7, with TRBD1 as a possible D gene (6 bases). V lost 9 bases to trimming and J lost 2 bases, with 14 bases between them. The CDR3 contains 13 residues. Germline V gene data show CDR1 as LNHDA and CDR2 as SQIVND (reference sequence). The CDR3 is CASRQDEAYEQYF. The CDR3 DNA reads TGTGCCAGCCGACAGGATGAGGCCTACGAGCAGTACTTC.

The rearrangement links TRBV20-1 to TRBJ1-1; D unresolved. This CDR3 contains 13 residues. CDR1 and CDR2 from the germline V gene are DFQATT and SNEGSKA (reference sequence). The V end lost 1 base, the J end lost 0 bases, and 6 bases lay between the germline ends. The CDR3 nucleotides are TGCAGTGCTAGAGGTTTGGTGAACACTGAAGCTTTCTTT. It yields the protein CSARGLVNTEAFF.

J is TRBJ2-3 and V is TRBV4-2; D gene unclear. Per the germline V gene, CDR1 is LGHNA and CDR2 is YNFKEQ. The CDR3 is made up of 17 amino acids. V dropped 0 bases and J dropped 5 bases, with 18 bases sitting between them. CDR3 sequence (DNA): TGTGCCAGCAGCCAAGAGGTTATTCTGGGGATGATAGATACGCAGTATTTT. Translating it yields CASSQEVILGMIDTQYF.